A single T cell receptor beta chain is shown here with its context. Sorted naive CD8 T cells were those defined as CD8+CD4-CCR7+CD45RA+. Germline lookup yields CDR1 DFQATT and CDR2 SNEGSKA (reference sequence). Losses at the gene ends were 5 bases for V and 4 bases for J; bases not matched to a gene: 12. The CDR3 consists of 16 residues. This sample was taken from a study of molecular identifiers for immune sequencing clone quantification. Study context: RNA, taken in replicates from about 20,000 or 100,000 naive CD8 cells, was split five ways, with four sequenced.

Listed TCR primers, together with previously described methods, were used for the bulk TCR libraries. TCRdb redid the calling of the PCR reads with MiXCR, one entry per CDR3 protein. This table has more than 250,000 distinct CDR3 sequences, 20% to 25% appearing once. The sequence derives from a human donor in good health. Some libraries in this study had Jurkat cell RNA spiked in. The chain uses TRBV20-1 and TRBJ2-3; TRBD2 agrees at 10 bases. Sequences were obtained from naive CD8+ T cells from blood, with Jurkat cell RNA spiked in. Subset in this sample: FACS-sorted CD8+CD4-CCR7+CD45RA+ naive T cells. For the CDR3, the DNA is TGCAGTGCTCATTTACCGGCTAGCGGGAGAGCAGATACGCAGTATTTT. Translated, it gives CSAHLPASGRADTQYF.